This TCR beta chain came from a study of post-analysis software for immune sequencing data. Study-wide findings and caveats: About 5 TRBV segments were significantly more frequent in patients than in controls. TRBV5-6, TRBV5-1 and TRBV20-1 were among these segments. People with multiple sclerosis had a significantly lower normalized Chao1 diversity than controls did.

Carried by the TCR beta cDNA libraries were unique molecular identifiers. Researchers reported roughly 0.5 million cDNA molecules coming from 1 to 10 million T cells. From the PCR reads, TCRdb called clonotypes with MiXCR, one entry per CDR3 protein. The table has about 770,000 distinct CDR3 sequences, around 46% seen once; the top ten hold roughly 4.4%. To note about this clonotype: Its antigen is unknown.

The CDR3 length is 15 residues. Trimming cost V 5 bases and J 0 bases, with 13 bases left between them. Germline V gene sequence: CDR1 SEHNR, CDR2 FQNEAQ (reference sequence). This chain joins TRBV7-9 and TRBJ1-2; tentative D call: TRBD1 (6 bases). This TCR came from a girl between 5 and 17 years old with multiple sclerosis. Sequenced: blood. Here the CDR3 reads CASSPPGAPNYGYTF. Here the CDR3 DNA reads TGTGCCAGCAGCCCCCCAGGGGCCCCTAACTATGGCTACACCTTC.